This TCR beta chain was sequenced during a study of blood T cell repertoires in COVID-19. Turning to the study itself: Collection of acute and convalescent COVID-19 samples took place in the United States, Italy and Spain. The analysed material was cDNA or gDNA that came from T cells, B-cell-depleted T cells, or PBMCs.

The germline gives CDR1 SGHDT, CDR2 YYEEEE. V shed 2 bases and J 2 bases; nucleotides not matched to a gene: 10. The CDR3 has 17 residues. As processed by the authors: The authors estimated nucleated cell counts from reference gene primer amplification. Profiling relied on immunoSEQ multiplex PCR, and the TCRdb table lists in-frame clones only, not all of them. V and J calls and clone size follow that table, whereas D and trimming were derived from the DNA. The sample yields about 150,000 clones, more than 80% seen once. The source of this sequence is a middle-aged woman with acute or convalescent COVID-19. The specimen was peripheral blood. The chain uses TRBV5-6 and TRBJ2-3; 8 bases match TRBD1. The CDR3 sequence: CASSLETGAGVTDTQYF. The CDR3 DNA is TGTGCCAGCAGCTTAGAGACAGGGGCAGGGGTCACAGATACGCAGTATTTT.